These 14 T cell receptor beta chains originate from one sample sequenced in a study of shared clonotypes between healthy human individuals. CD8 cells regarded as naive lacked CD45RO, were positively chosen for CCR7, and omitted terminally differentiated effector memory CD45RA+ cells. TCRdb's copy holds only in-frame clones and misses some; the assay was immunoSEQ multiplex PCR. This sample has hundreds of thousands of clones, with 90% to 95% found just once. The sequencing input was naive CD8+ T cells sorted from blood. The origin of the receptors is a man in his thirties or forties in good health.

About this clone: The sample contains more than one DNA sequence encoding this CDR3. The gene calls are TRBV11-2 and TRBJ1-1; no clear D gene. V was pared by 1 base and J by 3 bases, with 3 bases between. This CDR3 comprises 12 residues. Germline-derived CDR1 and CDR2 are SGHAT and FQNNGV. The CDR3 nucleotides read TGTGCCAGCAGCTTAGTTGACACTGAAGCTTTCTTT. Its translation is CASSLVDTEAFF. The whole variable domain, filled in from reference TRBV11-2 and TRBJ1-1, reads EAGVAQSPRYKIIEKRQSVAFWCNPISGHATLYWYQQILGQGPKLLIQFQNNGVVDDSQLPKDRFSAERLKGVDSTLKIQPAKLEDSAVYLCASSLVDTEAFFGQGTRLTVV.

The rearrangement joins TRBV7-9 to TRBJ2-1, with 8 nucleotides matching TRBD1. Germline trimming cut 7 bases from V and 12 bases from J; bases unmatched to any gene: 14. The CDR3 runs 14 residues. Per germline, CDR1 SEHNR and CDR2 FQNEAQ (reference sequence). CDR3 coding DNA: TGTGCCAGCAAAGGGACAGGTCCTTCGCTGGGGCAGTTCTTC. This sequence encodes CASKGTGPSLGQFF.

The CDR3 protein is CASSDLTSSGTDTQYF. CDR3 in DNA: TGTGCCAGCAGTGACCTGACTAGCAGCGGCACAGATACGCAGTATTTT. V and J are TRBV6-4 and TRBJ2-3; 7 bases are a match to TRBD2. Germline-derived CDR1 and CDR2 are MRHNA and SNTAGT. V was pared by 2 bases and J by 1 base, with 6 bases of the junction left unmatched. The CDR3 is 16 amino acids.

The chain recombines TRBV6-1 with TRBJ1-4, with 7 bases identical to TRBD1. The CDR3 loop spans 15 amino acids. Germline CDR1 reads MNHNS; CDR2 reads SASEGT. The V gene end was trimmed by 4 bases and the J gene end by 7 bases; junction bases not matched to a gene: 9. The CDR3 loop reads CASSGEGAEAEKLFF. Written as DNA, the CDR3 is TGTGCCAGCAGTGGAGAGGGGGCTGAAGCTGAAAAACTGTTTTTT.

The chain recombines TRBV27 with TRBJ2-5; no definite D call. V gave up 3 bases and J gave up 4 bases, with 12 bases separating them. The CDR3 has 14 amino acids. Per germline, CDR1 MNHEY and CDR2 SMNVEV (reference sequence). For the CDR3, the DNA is TGTGCCAGCAGTTTGCGCGGTGACCTAGAGACCCAGTACTTC. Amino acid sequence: CASSLRGDLETQYF.

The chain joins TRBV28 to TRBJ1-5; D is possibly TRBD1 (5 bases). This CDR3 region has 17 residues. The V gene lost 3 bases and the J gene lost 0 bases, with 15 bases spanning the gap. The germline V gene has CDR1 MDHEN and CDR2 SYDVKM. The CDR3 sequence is CASSFPPGALSNQPQHF. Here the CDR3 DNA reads TGTGCCAGCAGTTTCCCCCCCGGGGCTCTTAGCAATCAGCCCCAGCATTTT. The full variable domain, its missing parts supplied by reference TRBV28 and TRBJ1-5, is DVKVTQSSRYLVKRTGEKVFLECVQDMDHENMFWYRQDPGLGLRLIYFSYDVKMKEKGDIPEGYSVSREKKERFSLILESASTNQTSMYLCASSFPPGALSNQPQHFGDGTRLSIL.

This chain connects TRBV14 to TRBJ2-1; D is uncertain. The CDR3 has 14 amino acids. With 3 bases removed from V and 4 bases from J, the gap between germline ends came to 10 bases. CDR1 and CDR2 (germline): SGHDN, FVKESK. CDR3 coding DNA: TGTGCCAGCAGCCAGGAATCGACATACAATGAGCAGTTCTTC. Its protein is CASSQESTYNEQFF.

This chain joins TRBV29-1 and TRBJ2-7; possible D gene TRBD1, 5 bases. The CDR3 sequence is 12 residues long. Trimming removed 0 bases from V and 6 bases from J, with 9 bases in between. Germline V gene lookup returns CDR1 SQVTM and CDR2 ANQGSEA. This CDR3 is CSVEDRGTEQYF. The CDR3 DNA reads TGCAGCGTTGAAGATAGGGGAACCGAGCAGTACTTC.

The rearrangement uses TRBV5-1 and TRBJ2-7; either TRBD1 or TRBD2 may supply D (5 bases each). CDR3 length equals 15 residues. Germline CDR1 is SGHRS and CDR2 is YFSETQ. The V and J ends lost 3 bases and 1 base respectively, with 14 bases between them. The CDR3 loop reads CASSWGPGRSYEQYF. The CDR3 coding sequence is TGCGCCAGCAGCTGGGGACCGGGACGATCCTACGAGCAGTACTTC. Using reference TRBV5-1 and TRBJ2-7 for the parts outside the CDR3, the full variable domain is KAGVTQTPRYLIKTRGQQVTLSCSPISGHRSVSWYQQTPGQGLQFLFEYFSETQRNKGNFPGRFSGRQFSNSRSEMNVSTLELGDSALYLCASSWGPGRSYEQYFGPGTRLTVT.

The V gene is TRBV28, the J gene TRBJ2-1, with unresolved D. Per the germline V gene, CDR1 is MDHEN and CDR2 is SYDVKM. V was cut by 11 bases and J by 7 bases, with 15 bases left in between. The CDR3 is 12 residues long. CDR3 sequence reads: CAFRRFMNEQFF. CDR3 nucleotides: TGTGCCTTCAGGAGATTCATGAATGAGCAGTTCTTC.

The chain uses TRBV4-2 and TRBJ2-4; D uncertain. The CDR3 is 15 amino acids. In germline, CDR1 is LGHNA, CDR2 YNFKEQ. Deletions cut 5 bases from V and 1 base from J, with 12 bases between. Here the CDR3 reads CASSSSALAKNIQYF. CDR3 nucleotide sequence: TGTGCCAGCAGCTCCTCGGCCCTTGCCAAAAACATTCAGTACTTC.

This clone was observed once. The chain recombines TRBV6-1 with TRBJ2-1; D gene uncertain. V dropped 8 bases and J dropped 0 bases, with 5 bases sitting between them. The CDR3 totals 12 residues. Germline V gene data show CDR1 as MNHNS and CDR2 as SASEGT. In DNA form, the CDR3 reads TGTGCCAGCCCTTCCTCCTACAATGAGCAGTTCTTC. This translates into CASPSSYNEQFF.

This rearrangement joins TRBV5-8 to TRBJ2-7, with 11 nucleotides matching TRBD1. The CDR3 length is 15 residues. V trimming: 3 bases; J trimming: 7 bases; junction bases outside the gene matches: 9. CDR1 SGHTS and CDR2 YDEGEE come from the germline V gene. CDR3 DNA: TGTGCCAGCAGCTCCAGGACAGGGGGCGCTGAAGAGCAGTACTTC. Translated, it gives CASSSRTGGAEEQYF.

Here the CDR3 reads CASSQDHRSGTYNEQFF. The CDR3 DNA reads as TGTGCCAGCAGCCAAGATCACCGTAGCGGAACATACAATGAGCAGTTCTTC. The rearrangement uses TRBV14 and TRBJ2-1; perhaps TRBD2 as D (6 bases). Germline values: CDR1 SGHDN, CDR2 FVKESK. Trimming took 0 bases from V and 4 from J, leaving 16 bases between them. The CDR3 is 17 amino acids.